Presented here are 18 T cell receptor beta chains from one specimen sequenced in a study of shared clonotypes between healthy human individuals. CD45RO-negative cells were positively selected for CCR7, leaving out terminally differentiated effector memory CD45RA+ cells. Profiled with immunoSEQ multiplex PCR; TCRdb holds only in-frame clones, not every one. The table includes about 2.1 million clones, 93% detected once. Sequenced sample: naive CD8+ T cells from PBMCs. The receptor source for this set is a man between 18 and 29 years old in good health. Some clones in this sample may be carry-over from other donors' samples.

V and J are TRBV11-2 and TRBJ2-7, with 7 nucleotides matching TRBD1. CDR1 is SGHAT and CDR2 is FQNNGV in the germline V gene. V lost 3 bases to trimming and J lost 2 bases; unmatched junction nucleotides: 13. The length of the CDR3 is 17 residues. This CDR3 is CASSFGPRDSGPYEQYF. The CDR3 bases are TGTGCCAGCAGCTTCGGCCCCCGGGACAGCGGCCCCTACGAGCAGTACTTC. Together with reference TRBV11-2 and TRBJ2-7, the CDR3 gives the full variable domain: EAGVAQSPRYKIIEKRQSVAFWCNPISGHATLYWYQQILGQGPKLLIQFQNNGVVDDSQLPKDRFSAERLKGVDSTLKIQPAKLEDSAVYLCASSFGPRDSGPYEQYFGPGTRLTVT.

This clone occurred a few times. The gene calls are TRBV29-1 and TRBJ1-4, with D hard to call. The CDR3 has 12 residues. CDR1 is SQVTM and CDR2 is ANQGSEA in the germline V gene. Trimming removed 4 bases at V and 3 bases at J, with 6 bases between. DNA for the CDR3: TGCAGCGTTGTTATCCCTAATGAAAAACTGTTTTTT. Amino acids: CSVVIPNEKLFF.

The chain combines TRBV28 with TRBJ2-3; no definite D call. There are 16 residues in the CDR3. V lost 3 bases and J lost 5, with 18 bases in between. Germline V gene sequence: CDR1 MDHEN, CDR2 SYDVKM. The CDR3 DNA reads as TGTGCCAGCAGTTTTTCTTCTGGCCCGGCTATAGATACGCAGTATTTT. This translates into CASSFSSGPAIDTQYF.

This CDR3 reads CASRERQGALRDTQYF. The CDR3 nucleotides read TGCGCCAGCAGGGAACGACAGGGGGCCTTGCGAGATACGCAGTATTTT. The rearrangement joins TRBV10-2 to TRBJ2-3; 10 bases align to TRBD1. Germline CDR1 and CDR2: WSHSY and SAAADI. The ends lost 6 bases at V and 5 bases at J; junction bases unmatched: 11. The CDR3 is made up of 16 amino acids.

The chain links TRBV5-4 to TRBJ2-7; weak D call: TRBD2 (6 bases). Per germline, CDR1 SGHNT and CDR2 YYREEE (reference sequence). The CDR3 has 14 residues. V gave up 3 bases and J gave up 5 bases, with 15 bases separating them. The CDR3 sequence is CASSWDSLSHEQYF. The CDR3 DNA reads as TGTGCCAGCAGCTGGGACTCCCTTTCCCACGAGCAGTACTTC.

The rearrangement links TRBV7-3 to TRBJ2-1; D is undetermined. Trimming took off 4 bases at V and 9 bases at J, with 13 bases between the two ends. The germline V gene encodes CDR1 SGHTA and CDR2 FQGTGA. CDR3 length: 13 residues. The CDR3, as DNA: TGTGCCAGCAGCTCAACCCTCGTCGGTGAGCAGTTCTTC. Protein: CASSSTLVGEQFF.

The chain is built from TRBV15 and TRBJ1-2; a possible D gene is TRBD1 (5 bases). With 0 bases removed from V and 2 bases from J, the gap between germline ends came to 10 bases. From germline, CDR1 is LNHNV and CDR2 YYDKDF (reference sequence). The CDR3 has 15 amino acids. The CDR3 protein is CATSRDRPGNYGYTF. The CDR3 DNA reads as TGTGCCACCAGCAGAGATCGCCCAGGGAACTATGGCTACACCTTC.

The gene calls are TRBV11-2 and TRBJ2-7; D unresolved. This CDR3 is built from 16 residues. Germline V lookup: CDR1 SGHAT, CDR2 FQNNGV. Trimming took off 1 base at V and 3 bases at J, with 16 bases between the two ends. The CDR3: CASSLGGRPLFYEQYF. CDR3 DNA: TGTGCCAGCAGCTTAGGCGGCAGGCCCCTGTTCTACGAGCAGTACTTC.

The chain joins TRBV19 to TRBJ2-5; tentatively, D is TRBD2 (6 bases). This CDR3 region has 13 residues. Germline V lookup: CDR1 LNHDA, CDR2 SQIVND (reference sequence). Trimming pared 6 bases from V and 7 bases from J, leaving 15 bases between. The CDR3 is CASSGDGGLTQYF. The CDR3 DNA reads as TGTGCCAGTAGCGGAGACGGGGGATTGACCCAGTACTTC. Drawing the rest from reference TRBV19 and TRBJ2-5, the complete variable domain is DGGITQSPKYLFRKEGQNVTLSCEQNLNHDAMYWYRQDPGQGLRLIYYSQIVNDFQKGDIAEGYSVSREKKESFPLTVTSAQKNPTAFYLCASSGDGGLTQYFGPGTRLLVL.

The chain joins TRBV30 to TRBJ1-5; TRBD1 agrees at 8 bases. The CDR3 extends over 14 amino acids. J gave up 0 bases and V 5 bases, and 3 bases lay outside the gene matches. Germline assignment: CDR1 GTSNPN and CDR2 SVGIG (reference sequence). The CDR3 DNA follows: TGTGCCTGGCGACAGGGGTATAGCAATCAGCCCCAGCATTTT. Translation gives CAWRQGYSNQPQHF.

The rearrangement uses TRBV5-5 and TRBJ2-7; possible D gene TRBD2, 6 bases. The CDR3 contains 16 residues. V gave up 4 bases and J gave up 3 bases, with 20 bases separating them. CDR1 is SGHKS and CDR2 is YYEKEE in the germline V gene (reference sequence). DNA for the CDR3: TGTGCCAGCAGCCTCCTCGGGCGGGGTACCAACTACGAGCAGTACTTC. It encodes CASSLLGRGTNYEQYF.

The chain links TRBV16 to TRBJ1-2, with no clear D. The CDR3 spans 13 residues. V was clipped by 4 bases and J by 8 bases, with 14 bases between them. From germline, CDR1 is KGHSY and CDR2 FQNENV. The CDR3 nucleotides read TGTGCCAGCAGCCCGAGCCCCGTTCGGGGCTACACCTTC. This sequence encodes CASSPSPVRGYTF.

This clone was counted a single time. The V and J genes are TRBV28 and TRBJ2-7, with 7 bases aligning to TRBD1. Trimming cost V 5 bases and J 3 bases; bases outside gene matches: 13. This CDR3 has 16 amino acids. Looked up from germline, CDR1 is MDHEN and CDR2 is SYDVKM. CDR3 protein: CASSTLGQDRHYEQYF. In DNA, the CDR3 is TGTGCCAGCAGTACCTTAGGACAGGATCGGCACTACGAGCAGTACTTC.

The chain carries TRBV7-9 and TRBJ2-1; D possibly corresponds to TRBD1 (6 bases). Trimming took off 5 bases at V and 0 bases at J, with 14 bases between the two ends. Looked up from germline, CDR1 is SEHNR and CDR2 is FQNEAQ (reference sequence). The CDR3 loop spans 16 amino acids. The CDR3 sequence: CASSPLADSSYNEQFF. For the CDR3, the DNA is TGTGCCAGCAGCCCCTTGGCGGACAGCTCCTACAATGAGCAGTTCTTC.

V is TRBV5-1 and J is TRBJ1-2, with 10 positions matching TRBD1. The CDR3 spans 16 residues. Germline values: CDR1 SGHRS, CDR2 YFSETQ. V dropped 0 bases and J dropped 4; count of bases not matched to a gene: 6. The CDR3 sequence is CASSLDRQGATYGYTF. CDR3 DNA sequence: TGCGCCAGCAGCTTGGACCGACAGGGGGCTACCTATGGCTACACCTTC. Variable domain in full (rest from reference TRBV5-1 and TRBJ1-2): KAGVTQTPRYLIKTRGQQVTLSCSPISGHRSVSWYQQTPGQGLQFLFEYFSETQRNKGNFPGRFSGRQFSNSRSEMNVSTLELGDSALYLCASSLDRQGATYGYTFGSGTRLTVV.

The CDR3 spells CASSAGPPPHEQYF. In nucleotides, the CDR3 is TGTGCCAGCAGTGCGGGACCTCCGCCCCACGAGCAGTACTTC. The J gene is TRBJ2-7, the V gene TRBV6-4; D might be TRBD1 or TRBD2, each matching 5 bases. Between the trimmed V and J ends, which lost 4 bases and 5 bases, there was a span of 15 bases. The CDR3 is made up of 14 amino acids. Per germline, CDR1 MRHNA and CDR2 SNTAGT.

On this clone: One end of the junction varies from germline; a read error may be responsible. This chain joins TRBV11-2 and TRBJ2-7; D is possibly TRBD2 (5 bases). The CDR3 extends over 15 amino acids. In germline, CDR1 is SGHAT, CDR2 FQNNGV. CDR3: CASSLAPRERYERYF. In DNA form, the CDR3 reads TGTGCCAGCAGCTTAGCCCCTCGGGAACGCTACGAGCGGTACTTC.

The chain carries TRBV5-1 and TRBJ2-1, with 13 bases aligning to TRBD2. Looked up from germline, CDR1 is SGHRS and CDR2 is YFSETQ. The CDR3 has 17 amino acids. Trimming cost V 4 bases and J 7 bases; bases outside gene matches: 11. Here the CDR3 DNA reads TGCGCCAGCAGCCAGCGGCCGGGACTAGCGGGACGTAATGAGCAGTTCTTC. This sequence encodes CASSQRPGLAGRNEQFF.